Listed here are 16 T cell receptor beta chains from one sample, sequenced in a study of CD8+CD57+ T cells in acquired aplastic anemia. It was genomic DNA that served as the template for profiling TCR beta VDJ and CDR3. Via MiXCR, TCRdb re-called the reads, giving one row per CDR3 protein. The table has approximately 380,000 distinct CDR3 sequences, around 72% seen once; the top ten hold under 5%. The material sequenced was sorted CD4+, CD8+, or CD8+CD57+ T cells (not recorded which) from PBMCs. Receptors were obtained from a human donor in good health, serving as a control.

A note on this clonotype: The CDR3 carries no conserved terminal phenylalanine or tryptophan, so it likely arises from a read error. The DNA is left out, because the CDR3 cannot be placed on it with certainty; the CDR3 is given as TCRdb lists it. The CDR3 spells CASSRGSPHRVDT. The rearrangement links TRBV7-3 to TRBJ2-7; the table assigns TRBD1, which was not confirmed against the DNA. The V gene's germline CDR1 is SGHTA and CDR2 FQGTGA. Including both end residues, the CDR3 is 13 amino acids long.

This clonotype was seen repeatedly, ten times or more. V is TRBV5-1 and J is TRBJ1-1; perhaps TRBD1 as D (5 bases). Trimming removed 4 bases from V and 4 bases from J, with 17 bases in between. Germline V gene lookup returns CDR1 SGHRS and CDR2 YFSETQ. CDR3 length: 15 amino acids. CDR3 coding DNA: TGCGCCAGCAGCGTCGGGGGGATTATGGGCACTGAAGCTTTCTTT. This codes for CASSVGGIMGTEAFF.

This chain uses TRBV25-1 with TRBJ1-2; D gene uncertain. Germline CDR1 and CDR2: MGHDK and SYGVNS. Trimming took off 6 bases at V and 8 bases at J, with 19 bases between the two ends. The length of the CDR3 is 14 residues. In nucleotides, the CDR3 is TGTGCCAGCAGCCAAAGTCGCGACTCGAACGGCTACACCTTC. Translating it yields CASSQSRDSNGYTF.

The chain carries TRBV12-3 or TRBV12-4 and TRBJ2-7, with 13 bases lining up with TRBD2. The CDR3 has 15 amino acids. V lost 5 bases, J lost 7 bases, and 8 bases stayed unmatched. CDR3 amino acids: CASSDGLAGDNEQYF. The CDR3 DNA reads TGTGCCAGCAGTGATGGACTAGCGGGGGACAATGAGCAGTACTTC.

About this clonotype itself: One end of the junction fails to match germline, which may point to a read error. The chain uses TRBV9 and TRBJ2-7; D remains ambiguous. The CDR3 loop spans 14 amino acids. CDR1 and CDR2 from the germline V gene are SGDLS and YYNGEE. The CDR3 protein is CASSAGIGAVTQDF. The CDR3 nucleotides read TGTGCCAGCAGCGCAGGTATTGGAGCTGTCACTCAAGACTTC. Complete variable domain (other parts from reference TRBV9 and TRBJ2-7): DSGVTQTPKHLITATGQRVTLRCSPRSGDLSVYWYQQSLDQGLQFLIQYYNGEERAKGNILERFSAQQFPDLHSELNLSSLELGDSALYFCASSAGIGAVTQDFGPGTRLTVT.

This clonotype has a count of ten or more. The J gene is TRBJ1-3, the V gene TRBV19; no clear D. The CDR3 length is 14 residues. Germline V gives CDR1 LNHDA, CDR2 SQIVND (reference sequence). Trimming removed 6 bases from V and 3 bases from J, with 12 bases in between. For the CDR3, the DNA is TGTGCCAGTAGCTCCGGCATAAGTGGAAACACCATATATTTT. Translation gives CASSSGISGNTIYF.

Comment on this clonotype: The junction and the germline gene differ at one end; a read error may be behind it. This chain joins TRBV15 and TRBJ2-7; perhaps TRBD1 as D (6 bases). Per the germline V gene, CDR1 is LNHNV and CDR2 is YYDKDF (reference sequence). This CDR3 has 16 residues. The CDR3 DNA reads as TGTGCCAGCAGCAAGAGGACAGCCCCTAACACCGGGGAGCTGTACTTT. This sequence encodes CASSKRTAPNTGELYF.

In regard to this clonotype: The conserved closing phenylalanine or tryptophan is absent in this CDR3, likely reflecting a read error. It is unclear where the CDR3 begins or ends on the DNA, so no DNA is shown, and the CDR3 is as TCRdb lists it. The rearrangement joins TRBV13 to TRBJ2-1; whether TRBD1, the table's D call, matches the DNA was not checked. The CDR3 is 14 residues long, ends included. Germline CDR1 reads PRHDT; CDR2 reads FYEKMQ (reference sequence). CDR3 sequence reads: CASSLRGGANTGEL.

This sequence joins TRBV7-2 and TRBJ2-7, with D unclear. With 3 bases removed from V and 13 bases from J, the gap between germline ends came to 25 bases. The CDR3 runs to 15 residues. Germline V gene lookup returns CDR1 SGHTA and CDR2 FQGNSA. DNA of the CDR3: TGTGCCAGCAGCTTGGCGGAGAACACTGAAGCCGTCTTTTACTTC. This translates into CASSLAENTEAVFYF.

This clonotype appeared once. Relative to the germline gene, one junction end is altered; a read error may explain this. The chain couples TRBV7-4 to TRBJ1-1; a possible D gene is TRBD1 (5 bases). The germline CDR1 and CDR2 sequences are SGHVT and SQSDAQ. This CDR3 has 14 amino acids. CDR3 residues: CASSTRRGLTEAFF. The CDR3 DNA follows: TGTGCCAGCAGCACCAGGAGGGGTCTCACTGAGGCTTTCTTT.

About this clonotype: The conserved closing phenylalanine or tryptophan is absent in this CDR3, likely reflecting a read error. The DNA is left out, because the CDR3 cannot be placed on it with certainty; the CDR3 is given as TCRdb lists it. This chain joins TRBV2 and TRBJ1-4; the table's D call TRBD1 went unverified against the DNA. CDR1 SNHLY and CDR2 FYNNEI come from the germline V gene. Both ends counted, the CDR3 spans 15 residues. The CDR3 spells CASSALAGGQPQHFG.

Comment on this clonotype: No DNA is shown, since the ends of the CDR3 on it are uncertain; the CDR3 is the one TCRdb lists. CDR3: CASSLGTATQYFDF. The gene calls are TRBV7-9 and TRBJ2-7. From its first to its last residue, the CDR3 has 14 amino acids. Germline values: CDR1 SEHNR, CDR2 FQNEAQ (reference sequence).

J is TRBJ1-1 and V is TRBV7-3, with unresolved D. The CDR3 covers 14 residues. Germline values: CDR1 SGHTA, CDR2 FQGTGA. The V end lost 5 bases, the J end lost 0 bases, and 10 bases lay between the germline ends. As DNA, the CDR3 is TGTGCCAGCAGCCGAAGTCCAGTGAACACTGAAGCTTTCTTT. Its protein is CASSRSPVNTEAFF.

As for this clonotype: The final CDR3 position lacks the conserved phenylalanine or tryptophan, pointing to a likely read error. No DNA is shown, since the ends of the CDR3 on it are uncertain; the CDR3 is the one TCRdb lists. V usage is TRBV2 and J usage is TRBJ1-6; TRBD1 is the table's D call and was not checked against the DNA. Germline-derived CDR1 and CDR2 are SNHLY and FYNNEI. The CDR3 length equals 15 residues, ends included. CDR3 sequence reads: CASILGGTNHPQHLG.

With regard to this clonotype: This may stem from a read error, because a much larger clone lies one nucleotide away. The CDR3 sequence is CASGFQRGTDTQYF. The CDR3 DNA reads as TGTGCCAGCGGCTTTCAGAGAGGCACAGATACGCAGTATTTT. V gene TRBV12-3 or TRBV12-4 combines with J gene TRBJ2-3; D is undetermined. CDR3 length equals 14 residues. Trimming stripped 8 bases from V and 1 base from J, with 13 bases between.

This sequence joins TRBV7-2 and TRBJ1-1; D is perhaps TRBD1 (5 bases). Germline V CDR1 and CDR2: SGHTA, FQGNSA. There are 14 residues in the CDR3. V lost 5 bases to trimming and J lost 8 bases, with 18 bases between them. CDR3 coding DNA: TGTGCCAGCAGCCGCTGGGACCGGGGCGAGGAAGCTTTCTTT. Translated, it gives CASSRWDRGEEAFF.